The 25 T cell receptor beta chains given below trace back to one sample, sequenced in a study of cytomegalovirus exposure and HLA in healthy donors (dated by TCRdb to 2016 to 2017). The library was made by the immunoSEQ multiplex PCR assay. A mixture of 60 forward primers for TCR Vbeta segments and 13 reverse primers for TCR Jbeta segments was used in the multiplex PCR. This immuneACCESS table, as held by TCRdb, lists in-frame sequences with V and J called but not all clones. Of the missing ones, under half trace to an unresolved V gene in checked studies; the others have no known cause. The sample table holds a few hundred thousand clones, of which about 77% were seen once. Just under 3% of the sample is held by the ten biggest clonotypes. The sample comprised PBMCs. Source of these receptors: a woman between 25 and 40 years old in good health and CMV-seronegative.

The rearrangement uses TRBV6-5 and TRBJ1-4; maybe TRBD1 (6 bases). Deletions cut 8 bases from V and 12 bases from J, with 16 bases between. The length of the CDR3 is 12 residues. Germline lookup yields CDR1 MNHEY and CDR2 SVGAGI. The CDR3 here is CASGMRRTELFF. CDR3 DNA sequence: TGTGCCAGCGGAATGCGACGGACAGAACTGTTTTTT.

This clone was counted once. The J gene is TRBJ1-3, the V gene TRBV6-5; D uncertain. CDR1 and CDR2 from the germline V gene are MNHEY and SVGAGI. The CDR3 length is 15 residues. V lost 2 bases and J 4 bases, leaving 12 bases between the germline ends. This CDR3 is CASSYGQEAGNTIYF. The CDR3 region has the DNA TGTGCCAGCAGTTACGGGCAGGAGGCCGGAAACACCATATATTTT.

J is TRBJ1-2 and V is TRBV5-1, with D maybe TRBD1 (5 bases). V was cut by 9 bases and J by 4 bases, with 16 bases left in between. Germline V lookup: CDR1 SGHRS, CDR2 YFSETQ. The length of the CDR3 is 13 residues. The CDR3 reads CATSRDSFYGYTF. The CDR3 DNA sequence: TGCGCCACCTCTCGTGACAGCTTCTATGGCTACACCTTC.

The rearrangement links TRBV7-8 to TRBJ2-5, with 12 bases identical to TRBD2. Germline loops: CDR1 SGHVS, CDR2 FQNEAQ. Losses at the gene ends were 0 bases for V and 4 bases for J; bases not matched to a gene: 9. This CDR3 contains 18 residues. The DNA of the CDR3 is TGTGCCAGCAGCTTAGCGGGGCTAGCGGGGGGGCTTATAGAGACCCAGTACTTC. Translation gives CASSLAGLAGGLIETQYF.

The chain links TRBV18 to TRBJ2-3; 7 nucleotides line up with TRBD2. V shed 3 bases, J shed 6 bases, and the junction held 3 bases outside the gene matches. The CDR3 totals 13 residues. Germline loops: CDR1 KGHSH, CDR2 LQKENI. The CDR3 region has the DNA TGTGCCAGCTCACCCAACGGGGGGGATACGCAGTATTTT. It encodes CASSPNGGDTQYF. The full variable domain, in which reference TRBV18 and TRBJ2-3 provide the parts outside the CDR3, is NAGVMQNPRHLVRRRGQEARLRCSPMKGHSHVYWYRQLPEEGLKFMVYLQKENIIDESGMPKERFSAEFPKEGPSILRIQQVVRGDSAAYFCASSPNGGDTQYFGPGTRLTVL.

The V and J genes are TRBV5-8 and TRBJ1-5; 8 nucleotides align to TRBD1. CDR3 length: 13 residues. The junction had 4 bases not matched to a gene; V was cut back by 5 bases and J by 6 bases. The germline V gene encodes CDR1 SGHTS and CDR2 YDEGEE. CDR3 in amino acids: CASRITGGQPQHF. Here the CDR3 DNA reads TGTGCCAGCAGGATTACAGGGGGTCAGCCCCAGCATTTT. Variable domain in full (rest from reference TRBV5-8 and TRBJ1-5): EAGVTQSPTHLIKTRGQQATLRCSPISGHTSVYWYQQALGLGLQFLLWYDEGEERNRGNFPPRFSGRQFPNYSSELNVNALELEDSALYLCASRITGGQPQHFGDGTRLSIL.

This rearrangement joins TRBV10-1 to TRBJ1-4; 8 nucleotides align to TRBD1. Looked up from germline, CDR1 is WNHNN and CDR2 is SYGVQD (reference sequence). The CDR3 sequence is 15 residues long. V lost 6 bases, J lost 5 bases, and 8 bases stayed unmatched. The CDR3 spells CASSPRDRSNEKLFF. For the CDR3, the DNA is TGCGCCAGCAGCCCCCGGGACAGGTCGAATGAAAAACTGTTTTTT.

The CDR3 coding sequence is TGCGCCAGCAGCCAGGGTCGCCTAGCGGGGAAAATCTACGAGCAGTACTTC. Translating it yields CASSQGRLAGKIYEQYF. The chain links TRBV4-1 to TRBJ2-7; 9 positions agree with TRBD2. Trimming took 3 bases from V and 3 from J; bases not matched to a gene: 12. The CDR3 is 17 residues long. Per germline, CDR1 MGHRA and CDR2 YSYEKL.

This chain links TRBV28 with TRBJ2-1; 15 bases agree with TRBD2. V lost 5 bases, J lost 4 bases, and 6 bases stayed unmatched. The CDR3 is made up of 17 amino acids. The germline gives CDR1 MDHEN, CDR2 SYDVKM. As DNA, the CDR3 is TGTGCCAGCAGTGGGACTAGCGGGAGGAGGGGGTACAATGAGCAGTTCTTC. It translates to CASSGTSGRRGYNEQFF. The full variable domain, with the rest looked up from reference TRBV28 and TRBJ2-1, is DVKVTQSSRYLVKRTGEKVFLECVQDMDHENMFWYRQDPGLGLRLIYFSYDVKMKEKGDIPEGYSVSREKKERFSLILESASTNQTSMYLCASSGTSGRRGYNEQFFGPGTRLTVL.

This sequence joins TRBV5-1 and TRBJ1-4; D possibly corresponds to TRBD1 (5 bases). V was clipped by 7 bases and J by 8 bases, with 12 bases between them. CDR1 is SGHRS and CDR2 is YFSETQ in the germline V gene. This CDR3 is built from 12 residues. The CDR3 DNA is TGCGCCAGCGAACCTCGACAGGAAAAACTGTTTTTT. This sequence encodes CASEPRQEKLFF.

This sequence joins TRBV30 and TRBJ2-3; D gene uncertain. V gave up 5 bases and J gave up 7 bases, with 10 bases separating them. The CDR3 is made up of 11 amino acids. Germline V lookup: CDR1 GTSNPN, CDR2 SVGIG (reference sequence). CDR3 nucleotides: TGTGCCTGGTCCCCGGTAAATACGCAGTATTTT. Protein: CAWSPVNTQYF.

The chain joins TRBV19 to TRBJ1-2, with D uncertain. The germline V and J ends were trimmed by 5 bases and 0 bases, with 10 bases remaining between them. The CDR3 spans 14 residues. CDR1 LNHDA and CDR2 SQIVND come from the germline V gene (reference sequence). Here the CDR3 reads CASSSGKANYGYTF. The CDR3 DNA follows: TGTGCCAGTAGTTCGGGGAAAGCTAACTATGGCTACACCTTC. Looking up the rest from reference TRBV19 and TRBJ1-2 gives the full variable domain: DGGITQSPKYLFRKEGQNVTLSCEQNLNHDAMYWYRQDPGQGLRLIYYSQIVNDFQKGDIAEGYSVSREKKESFPLTVTSAQKNPTAFYLCASSSGKANYGYTFGSGTRLTVV.

The CDR3 sequence: CASTQTGAADTQYF. CDR3 coding DNA: TGTGCCAGCACCCAAACAGGGGCGGCAGATACGCAGTATTTT. The V and J genes are TRBV27 and TRBJ2-3; 7 bases agree with TRBD1. V trimming: 7 bases; J trimming: 4 bases; junction bases outside the gene matches: 8. CDR1 and CDR2 from the germline V gene are MNHEY and SMNVEV (reference sequence). The CDR3 runs to 14 residues.

CDR3 nucleotides: TGTGCCAGCTCCCTCGGGGCAGACAGGGCGACCCCACCACATGGCTACACCTTC. Translated: CASSLGADRATPPHGYTF. The chain combines TRBV18 with TRBJ1-2; 7 bases fit TRBD1. This CDR3 region has 18 residues. V lost 6 bases to trimming and J lost 6 bases; unmatched junction nucleotides: 22. CDR1 KGHSH and CDR2 LQKENI come from the germline V gene. The variable domain in full, completed from reference TRBV18 and TRBJ1-2, reads NAGVMQNPRHLVRRRGQEARLRCSPMKGHSHVYWYRQLPEEGLKFMVYLQKENIIDESGMPKERFSAEFPKEGPSILRIQQVVRGDSAAYFCASSLGADRATPPHGYTFGSGTRLTVV.

There are a few counts of this clone. The J gene is TRBJ1-5, the V gene TRBV2; D uncertain. V was cut by 2 bases and J by 4 bases, with 6 bases left in between. This CDR3 spans 13 amino acids. The germline gives CDR1 SNHLY, CDR2 FYNNEI. The CDR3 sequence: CASSENRNQPQHF. The CDR3 coding sequence is TGTGCCAGCAGTGAAAACAGAAATCAGCCCCAGCATTTT. Full variable domain (missing parts from reference TRBV2 and TRBJ1-5): EPEVTQTPSHQVTQMGQEVILRCVPISNHLYFYWYRQILGQKVEFLVSFYNNEISEKSEIFDDQFSVERPDGSNFTLKIRSTKLEDSAMYFCASSENRNQPQHFGDGTRLSIL.

V gene TRBV6-6 combines with J gene TRBJ2-1, with D possibly matching TRBD2 (6 bases). This CDR3 is 16 amino acids long. Germline V lookup: CDR1 MNHNY, CDR2 SVGAGI (reference sequence). V was clipped by 6 bases and J by 5 bases, with 20 bases between them. The DNA for the CDR3 is TGTGCCAGCAGGGGGTCTAGCGCACCTCCTAACAATGAGCAGTTCTTC. Its protein product is CASRGSSAPPNNEQFF.

The J gene is TRBJ2-2, the V gene TRBV6-6; 7 bases are shared with TRBD2. Per germline, CDR1 MNHNY and CDR2 SVGAGI (reference sequence). Trimming cost V 4 bases and J 4 bases; bases outside gene matches: 6. The CDR3 contains 15 residues. The CDR3 DNA follows: TGTGCCAGCAGTTCCTCGACGGGGGGCACCGGGGAGCTGTTTTTT. Translating gives CASSSSTGGTGELFF.

V usage is TRBV2 and J usage is TRBJ2-2, with TRBD1 as a possible D gene (5 bases). V lost 5 bases and J lost 6, with 10 bases in between. CDR1 is SNHLY and CDR2 is FYNNEI in the germline V gene. This CDR3 has 13 residues. CDR3 in DNA: TGTGCCAGCAGTTACGCACAGGCCGGGGAGCTGTTTTTT. Amino acid sequence: CASSYAQAGELFF.

The V call is TRBV30, the J call TRBJ1-2; a possible D gene is TRBD1 (5 bases). Germline V gives CDR1 GTSNPN, CDR2 SVGIG (reference sequence). The CDR3 is made up of 14 amino acids. The germline V and J ends were trimmed by 0 bases and 4 bases, with 12 bases remaining between them. The CDR3 region is CAWSVLRGGYGYTF. The CDR3 nucleotides are TGTGCCTGGAGTGTACTTAGGGGCGGCTATGGCTACACCTTC.

This chain connects TRBV4-1 to TRBJ2-7; 7 positions agree with TRBD1. Germline V gives CDR1 MGHRA, CDR2 YSYEKL. This CDR3 has 13 residues. V gave up 0 bases and J gave up 6 bases; unmatched junction bases: 2. The CDR3 reads CASSQETGREQYF. The CDR3 bases are TGCGCCAGCAGCCAAGAGACAGGGCGCGAGCAGTACTTC.

This sequence joins TRBV19 and TRBJ2-1; 9 bases are shared with TRBD2. CDR1 is LNHDA, CDR2 SQIVND, per germline (reference sequence). Trimming cost V 3 bases and J 2 bases; bases outside gene matches: 2. The CDR3 has 15 residues. In nucleotides, the CDR3 is TGTGCCAGTAGTATTAGCGGGAGTACCTACAATGAGCAGTTCTTC. Translating gives CASSISGSTYNEQFF.

The rearrangement joins TRBV19 to TRBJ2-7, with TRBD2 matching over 7 bases. Germline V gene data show CDR1 as LNHDA and CDR2 as SQIVND (reference sequence). V shed 5 bases and J 2 bases; nucleotides not matched to a gene: 18. The CDR3 consists of 18 residues. The CDR3 is CASSYRVWSGIKTYEQYF. The CDR3 DNA reads TGTGCCAGTAGTTATCGTGTGTGGAGCGGGATAAAGACCTACGAGCAGTACTTC. The full variable domain, completed using reference TRBV19 and TRBJ2-7, is DGGITQSPKYLFRKEGQNVTLSCEQNLNHDAMYWYRQDPGQGLRLIYYSQIVNDFQKGDIAEGYSVSREKKESFPLTVTSAQKNPTAFYLCASSYRVWSGIKTYEQYFGPGTRLTVT.

V gene TRBV5-1 combines with J gene TRBJ2-1; 7 bases line up with TRBD2. V was clipped by 0 bases and J by 5 bases; unmatched bases: 11. In germline, CDR1 is SGHRS, CDR2 YFSETQ. The CDR3 runs to 17 residues. Here the CDR3 DNA reads TGCGCCAGCAGCTTGGGTCGGCCGGGCGGGAGTGACAATGAGCAGTTCTTC. As protein: CASSLGRPGGSDNEQFF. The full variable domain, in which reference TRBV5-1 and TRBJ2-1 provide the parts outside the CDR3, is KAGVTQTPRYLIKTRGQQVTLSCSPISGHRSVSWYQQTPGQGLQFLFEYFSETQRNKGNFPGRFSGRQFSNSRSEMNVSTLELGDSALYLCASSLGRPGGSDNEQFFGPGTRLTVL.

The CDR3 DNA reads as TGCGCCAGCAGCCAGGGACAGGGGAGGAATTCACCCCTCCACTTT. It yields the protein CASSQGQGRNSPLHF. The rearrangement uses TRBV4-1 and TRBJ1-6; TRBD1 matches at 10 bases. The V segment lost 3 bases and the J segment 7 bases; nucleotides outside the gene matches: 3. Germline V gene sequence: CDR1 MGHRA, CDR2 YSYEKL. This CDR3 comprises 15 residues.

The chain is built from TRBV7-6 and TRBJ1-1; 7 bases agree with TRBD1. Trimming cost V 5 bases and J 1 base; bases outside gene matches: 4. This CDR3 contains 14 residues. CDR1 and CDR2 (germline): SGHVS, FNYEAQ. Here the CDR3 reads CASSADRTNTEAFF. The CDR3 coding sequence is TGTGCCAGCAGCGCGGACAGGACGAACACTGAAGCTTTCTTT.